Following are 28 T cell receptor beta chains from one sample sequenced in a study of CD8+CD57+ T cells in acquired aplastic anemia. Previously, flow cytometry had revealed CD8+CD57+ cell expansion in the patients chosen for sequencing. The TCR beta profiling, which covered VDJ combination and CDR3 sequence, was carried out using genomic DNA as the template. One entry per CDR3 protein, called by TCRdb with MiXCR from the reads. The sample contains 200,000 to 300,000 distinct CDR3 sequences, less than 85% of which appear only once. Sequenced input: sorted CD4+, CD8+, or CD8+CD57+ T cells (not recorded which) from PBMCs. The receptors here all came from a human donor with aplastic anemia.

This clonotype was seen ten or more times. The rearrangement joins TRBV9 to TRBJ1-1; D unclear. V lost 0 bases and J 8 bases, leaving 14 bases between the germline ends. The V gene's germline CDR1 is SGDLS and CDR2 YYNGEE. The CDR3 has 14 amino acids. The CDR3 coding sequence is TGTGCCAGCAGCGTAGGAGTGTCCTCCCCCGAAGCTTTCTTT. Residues: CASSVGVSSPEAFF.

As to this clonotype: Mismatch with germline at one junction end may stem from a read error. The V call is TRBV7-8, the J call TRBJ2-3, with D unresolved. CDR1 and CDR2 (germline): SGHVS, FQNEAQ. The CDR3 length is 14 residues. For the CDR3, the DNA is TGTGCCAGCTCAAGACCGGCCAACGCCGTTGAACACTGGTTT. Its translation is CASSRPANAVEHWF.

The chain has TRBV7-2 and TRBJ1-1; a weak D match, TRBD1 (6 bases). The length of the CDR3 is 15 residues. The V end lost 5 bases, the J end lost 14 bases, and 27 bases lay between the germline ends. Germline loops: CDR1 SGHTA, CDR2 FQGNSA. CDR3 sequence reads: CASSLTLAGGTDAFF. CDR3 DNA: TGTGCCAGCAGCCTGACCCTAGCGGGGGGCACAGATGCGTTCTTT.

This clonotype was found once. An end of the junction does not agree with germline; a read error may underlie this. The CDR3 reads CASSARLRADYGYTF. The CDR3 bases are TGCGCCAGCAGCGCCCGACTTCGCGCCGACTATGGCTACACCTTC. The rearrangement uses TRBV5-5 and TRBJ1-2; D unclear. The germline V gene has CDR1 SGHKS and CDR2 YYEKEE (reference sequence). The CDR3 loop spans 15 amino acids.

This clonotype was observed a few times. The junction departs from germline at one end; a sequencing error may be responsible. CDR3 in amino acids: CTSVDGGPDTQYF. The CDR3 DNA sequence: TGTACCAGCGTGGACGGGGGTCCAGATACGCAGTATTTT. V gene TRBV2 combines with J gene TRBJ2-3; D possibly corresponds to TRBD2 (6 bases). There are 13 residues in the CDR3. Germline V gives CDR1 SNHLY, CDR2 FYNNEI.

Turning to this clonotype: One end of the junction is discordant with germline, which a read error may explain. The chain uses TRBV9 and TRBJ2-3; the D gene is possibly TRBD2 (5 bases). Germline CDR1 SGDLS, CDR2 YYNGEE. CDR3 length: 14 residues. Written as DNA, the CDR3 is TGTGCCAGCAGAGTAGCTGGAGGTCCCCATACGCAGTATTTT. Translated, it gives CASRVAGGPHTQYF. The variable domain in full, with the rest retrieved from reference TRBV9 and TRBJ2-3, is DSGVTQTPKHLITATGQRVTLRCSPRSGDLSVYWYQQSLDQGLQFLIQYYNGEERAKGNILERFSAQQFPDLHSELNLSSLELGDSALYFCASRVAGGPHTQYFGPGTRLTVL.

In regard to this clonotype: Since no conserved phenylalanine or tryptophan closes the CDR3, a read error is the likely cause. Because the CDR3's place on the DNA is in doubt, the DNA is left out and the CDR3 is given as listed by TCRdb. The chain has TRBV2 and TRBJ2-3; the table assigns TRBD2, which was not confirmed against the DNA. The CDR3 comprises 14 residues, both ends counted. Germline CDR1 is SNHLY and CDR2 is FYNNEI. CDR3 loop: CASSYAGGHDTLYC.

The chain links TRBV19 to TRBJ2-1, with no clear D. V lost 5 bases and J 5 bases, leaving 16 bases between the germline ends. Germline V gene sequence: CDR1 LNHDA, CDR2 SQIVND (reference sequence). This CDR3 contains 15 residues. The DNA for the CDR3 is TGTGCCAGTAGTTTCGGGCAGGAAGCAAACAATGAGCAGTTCTTC. This sequence encodes CASSFGQEANNEQFF. The whole variable domain, remainder taken from reference TRBV19 and TRBJ2-1, is DGGITQSPKYLFRKEGQNVTLSCEQNLNHDAMYWYRQDPGQGLRLIYYSQIVNDFQKGDIAEGYSVSREKKESFPLTVTSAQKNPTAFYLCASSFGQEANNEQFFGPGTRLTVL.

This clonotype was recorded once. The V and J genes are TRBV7-9 and TRBJ2-3; the match to TRBD1 covers 11 bases. V shed 5 bases and J 11 bases; nucleotides not matched to a gene: 12. This CDR3 contains 15 residues. Germline values: CDR1 SEHNR, CDR2 FQNEAQ (reference sequence). The CDR3: CASSVCGTGGAEQYF. CDR3 DNA sequence: TGTGCCAGCAGCGTATGTGGGACAGGGGGAGCCGAGCAGTATTTT.

About this clonotype itself: In this CDR3 the conserved last residue, phenylalanine or tryptophan, is missing, so a read error is likely. It is unclear where the CDR3 begins or ends on the DNA, so no DNA is shown, and the CDR3 is as TCRdb lists it. The chain uses TRBV7-8 and TRBJ1-1. Counting both end residues, the CDR3 totals 13 amino acids. The germline gives CDR1 SGHVS, CDR2 FQNEAQ. The chain's CDR3 is CASSLVGSPDAQY.

This sequence joins TRBV9 and TRBJ2-3; TRBD1 matches at 7 bases. V gave up 4 bases and J gave up 15 bases; unmatched junction bases: 17. Germline-derived CDR1 and CDR2 are SGDLS and YYNGEE. The CDR3 sequence is 14 residues long. The DNA of the CDR3 is TGTGCCAGCAGCTTCCGGGGACAGCTGGATACACCTTATTTT. Its translation is CASSFRGQLDTPYF.

The chain carries TRBV10-3 and TRBJ1-4, with D maybe TRBD1 (6 bases). Trimming removed 5 bases at V and 14 bases at J, with 15 bases between. CDR3 size: 12 residues. Per the germline V gene, CDR1 is ENHRY and CDR2 is SYGVKD. CDR3 coding DNA: TGTGCCATCAGTCAACAGGGAGGTAATCTGTTTTTT. Encoded protein: CAISQQGGNLFF.

The V gene is TRBV12-3 or TRBV12-4, the J gene TRBJ2-3; 10 bases map to TRBD1. The CDR3 totals 17 residues. V lost 4 bases and J lost 2; bases outside the gene matches: 9. CDR3 nucleotides: TGTGCCAGCAGTTCAAGGACAGGGGGAGACTTCACAGATACGCAGTATTTT. This sequence encodes CASSSRTGGDFTDTQYF.

The rearrangement links TRBV7-2 to TRBJ1-2, with D unclear. The ends were cut back, 3 bases at V and 6 bases at J, with 20 bases in the middle. The CDR3 is 16 residues long. Germline CDR1 reads SGHTA; CDR2 reads FQGNSA. CDR3: CASSLETDGLEHGYTF. CDR3 nucleotide sequence: TGTGCCAGCAGCTTGGAGACGGACGGCCTCGAACATGGCTACACCTTC.

This chain links TRBV7-8 with TRBJ1-1; the match to TRBD1 covers 7 bases. Germline lookup yields CDR1 SGHVS and CDR2 FQNEAQ. The CDR3 has 15 amino acids. Trimming at V came to 3 bases and at J to 11 bases, leaving 15 bases not matched to a gene. The CDR3 nucleotides are TGTGCCAGCAGCTTCGATGTGACAGGGAAACAGGACGCTTTCTTT. This encodes CASSFDVTGKQDAFF.

The genes are TRBV7-2 and TRBJ1-2, with a tentative D call TRBD1 (6 bases). Trimming left V 3 bases short and J 6 bases short, with 20 bases between. The CDR3 is 16 residues long. Germline assignment: CDR1 SGHTA and CDR2 FQGNSA. The CDR3 coding sequence is TGTGCCAGCAGCTTGGAGGGGGATCCCGACACGCATGGCTACACCTTC. Translating it yields CASSLEGDPDTHGYTF.

As regards this clonotype: Germline is not matched at one junction end, which may reflect a read error. This sequence joins TRBV7-8 and TRBJ2-7; no firm D call. CDR1 is SGHVS and CDR2 is FQNEAQ in the germline V gene. The CDR3 spans 12 residues. The CDR3 is CASSLALYGPAF. The CDR3 nucleotides read TGTGCCAGCAGCTTAGCCTTATACGGGCCGGCCTTC.

V and J are TRBV7-2 and TRBJ2-5, with TRBD2 as a possible D gene (5 bases). The CDR3 has 15 residues. Per germline, CDR1 SGHTA and CDR2 FQGNSA. V lost 3 bases to trimming and J lost 14 bases, with 25 bases between them. This CDR3 is CASSLAGGTDYGHYF. The CDR3 DNA sequence: TGTGCCAGCAGCTTGGCAGGCGGCACCGACTATGGCCACTACTTC. The whole variable domain, remainder taken from reference TRBV7-2 and TRBJ2-5, is GAGVSQSPSNKVTEKGKDVELRCDPISGHTALYWYRQSLGQGLEFLIYFQGNSAPDKSGLPSDRFSAERTGGSVSTLTIQRTQQEDSAVYLCASSLAGGTDYGHYFGPGTRLLVL.

Details on this clonotype: Since the CDR3 does not end with the conserved phenylalanine or tryptophan, this likely comes from a read error. Because the CDR3's place on the DNA is in doubt, the DNA is left out and the CDR3 is given as listed by TCRdb. The V call is TRBV7-8, the J call TRBJ1-5. Germline-derived CDR1 and CDR2 are SGHVS and FQNEAQ. The CDR3 region is 13 residues in length, termini included. The CDR3: CASSLTGTPDKQY.

Worth noting for this clonotype: The conserved phenylalanine or tryptophan is not found at the CDR3 terminus, so this likely reflects a read error. It is unclear where the CDR3 begins or ends on the DNA, so no DNA is shown, and the CDR3 is as TCRdb lists it. The chain couples TRBV7-9 to TRBJ2-3; the D call of TRBD1 is as the table states it, not checked on the DNA. The CDR3 is 13 residues long, ends included. Germline V lookup: CDR1 SEHNR, CDR2 FQNEAQ (reference sequence). CDR3 sequence: CASSAQRSGGRDE.

The gene calls are TRBV19 and TRBJ2-7; D is perhaps TRBD1 (5 bases). Looked up from germline, CDR1 is LNHDA and CDR2 is SQIVND (reference sequence). The CDR3 has 16 amino acids. The ends were cut back, 4 bases at V and 6 bases at J, with 22 bases in the middle. The CDR3 is CASSTPAQADLAEQYV. CDR3 in DNA: TGTGCCAGTAGTACACCGGCACAGGCGGACCTGGCCGAGCAGTACGTC.

A single count supports this clonotype. One end of the junction fails to match germline, which may point to a read error. The chain employs TRBV7-9 and TRBJ2-3, with TRBD2 matching over 8 bases. Germline CDR1 reads SEHNR; CDR2 reads FQNEAQ (reference sequence). The CDR3 is made up of 14 amino acids. The CDR3 region has the DNA TGTGCCAGCAGTTTAAGCGGGAGTTGGGGAGAGCCGCAGTTT. This gives the protein CASSLSGSWGEPQF.

Concerning this clonotype: The junction does not match germline at one end; this may be a read error. The chain employs TRBV7-4 and TRBJ1-5, with D possibly TRBD1 on 6 matching bases. In germline, CDR1 is SGHVT, CDR2 SQSDAQ. The CDR3 covers 15 residues. CDR3 coding DNA: TGTGCCAGCAGCGTAGGGGGATCGAGAAATCAGCACCAGCATTTT. This gives the protein CASSVGGSRNQHQHF.

The table lists this clonotype with a few counts. The genes are TRBV2 and TRBJ1-1; 11 nucleotides match TRBD1. Germline CDR1 SNHLY, CDR2 FYNNEI. The J segment lost 9 bases and the V segment lost 10 bases, leaving 16 bases of the junction unmatched. The CDR3 contains 15 residues. CDR3 DNA: TGTGCCACATCCCGGACAGGGGGCGACTTTTTTAAAGCTTTCTTT. Translating it yields CATSRTGGDFFKAFF.

As concerns this clonotype: The junction differs from germline at one of its ends, possibly a read error. The chain links TRBV2 to TRBJ2-5; D is tentatively TRBD1 or TRBD2 (6 bases each). The CDR3 is made up of 15 amino acids. Germline V gives CDR1 SNHLY, CDR2 FYNNEI. In DNA, the CDR3 is TGTGCCAGCAGTTATAGGGGGACTTGGGCGCAGTCTTTTGACTTC. It specifies CASSYRGTWAQSFDF.

Notes on this clonotype: Its ends do not fully match the called genes, so a read error is possible. The chain carries TRBV19 and TRBJ2-1; TRBD2 is a possible D gene (6 bases). CDR3 length: 14 amino acids. Germline loops: CDR1 LNHDA, CDR2 SQIVND (reference sequence). The CDR3 reads CASSLVGGKHEQFF. CDR3 coding DNA: TGTGCCAGCAGCTTGGTCGGCGGGAAGCATGAGCAGTTCTTT.

In the case of this clonotype: The junction and the germline gene differ at one end; a read error may be behind it. The chain combines TRBV7-8 with TRBJ1-2; TRBD1 is a possible D gene (5 bases). CDR3 length: 16 amino acids. The germline CDR1 and CDR2 sequences are SGHVS and FQNEAQ. Here the CDR3 DNA reads TGTGCCAGCAGCTTAGCGGGAGGGGCCGAGACCTATGGTTACACCTTC. Translation: CASSLAGGAETYGYTF.

This chain joins TRBV20-1 and TRBJ1-4; D may be TRBD1 (5 bases). With 6 bases removed from V and 6 bases from J, the gap between germline ends came to 20 bases. The germline V gene has CDR1 DFQATT and CDR2 SNEGSKA (reference sequence). The CDR3 has 15 residues. Here the CDR3 reads CSAKDRDKRYEKLFF. As DNA, the CDR3 is TGCAGTGCCAAAGACAGAGACAAGCGATATGAAAAACTGTTTTTT.